This entry describes one TCR beta chain. This sample was taken from a study of cytomegalovirus exposure and HLA in healthy donors. The primer mix had 60 Vbeta and 13 Jbeta primers. In the study's own analysis: Among the unique TCR beta chains that a later analysis counted, about 86 million in all, roughly 11 million were shared. Only in-frame clones appear in the TCRdb table, and some are missing; sequencing was by immunoSEQ multiplex PCR. V and J calls and clone size are copied from that table; D and trimming were computed from the DNA. The sample lists over 65,000 clones, 75% occurring once. The CDR3 extends over 13 amino acids. V was pared by 5 bases and J by 7 bases, with 3 bases of the junction left unmatched. The germline V gene encodes CDR1 MNHEY and CDR2 SMNVEV (reference sequence).

The sample was PBMCs. This receptor was obtained from a man aged 40-55 years in good health and CMV-seronegative. The V gene is TRBV27, the J gene TRBJ1-5; 9 bases line up with TRBD1. The CDR3, as DNA: TGTGCCAGCAGTACAGGGGGCGCACAGCCCCAGCATTTT. This sequence encodes CASSTGGAQPQHF.